This TCR beta chain was sequenced for a study of post-analysis software for immune sequencing data. Looking at the study overall: Relapsing-remitting, secondary progressive and progressive-relapsing courses of multiple sclerosis were included. General study results and limits: Relative to controls, patients had a few TRBV segments at higher frequency, with TRBV5-6, TRBV5-1 and TRBV20-1 among these. Samples sharing a preparation batch grouped tightly together when assessed by F measure.

Trimming took 4 bases from V and 5 from J, leaving 15 bases between them. The CDR3 extends over 14 amino acids. CDR1 SGHRS and CDR2 YFSETQ come from the germline V gene. Prepared libraries of TCR beta cDNA carried unique molecular identifiers. When about 1 to 11 million T cells were used, they gave roughly 490,000 cDNA molecules. In TCRdb, the PCR reads were re-called with MiXCR into one record per CDR3 protein. The data contain roughly 800,000 distinct CDR3 sequences, roughly 58% of them singletons. A remark on this clonotype: Its antigen is currently unknown.

This TCR was sampled from a girl aged 5-17 years with multiple sclerosis. Sequencing used blood. The J gene is TRBJ2-5, the V gene TRBV5-1; D gene unclear. CDR3 in amino acids: CASSPTLKGETQYF. The CDR3 coding sequence is TGCGCCAGCAGCCCAACTCTGAAAGGGGAGACCCAGTACTTC.